Here is one T cell receptor (beta chain) with its context. It has no known antigen specificity. No much larger clone exists at a distance of one base, and base qualities are not known. The sample is drawn from a study of blood T cell repertoires in COVID-19 (dated by TCRdb to the early 2020s). As for the study more broadly: Samples from collaborators originated in the United States, Italy and Spain and spanned both the acute and convalescent phases of COVID-19. The dataset comprised deeply sampled blood TCRbeta repertoires from subjects exposed to, actively infected with, or recovered from COVID-19. The sample metadata nearly always contained a de-identified subject ID, COVID-19 status, age in years and sex. The material from the prospective study consisted of cDNA or gDNA derived from T cells, B-cell-depleted T cells, or PBMCs. A freely available public database, intended as a resource for researchers studying the immune response to SARS-CoV-2, is where the repertoires were released. Where available, HLA class I and class II types were obtained from metadata supplied by the sample provider rather than from assay-based typing. The samples were drawn from two sources: the first 160 participants of the ongoing ImmuneRACE study, and over 1,000 subjects contributed by 6 global collaborators. Here is what the overall study found, with its caveats: How much clinical and demographic metadata was included differed by source and by participant, and the metadata was provided uncurated.

The immunoSEQ Assay, a bias-controlled multiplex PCR, was used to amplify TCRbeta CDR3 regions from genomic DNA. In the original analysis: Nucleated cell counts per sample were estimated from amplification of reference gene primers within the assay. To quantify the absolute abundance of each unique TCRbeta CDR3 rearrangement, sequence reads were collapsed and filtered. For each sample, productive Simpson clonality was calculated as the square root of Simpson's diversity index over productive rearrangements. TCRdb obtained this table from immuneACCESS and retained in-frame rearrangements with V and J assigned. These tables miss some clones; where compared with another copy, unresolved V genes account for less than half of the shortfall, and the remainder is unexplained. For V, J and clone size, that table is used; D and trimming come from the DNA. This sample has approximately 350,000 clones in its table, and more than 75% of those were observed once. The ten largest clones capture about 6.3% of the sample.

Between the V and J ends, shortened by 0 bases and 3 bases respectively, the junction contains 12 bases. From the cysteine up to the phenylalanine, the CDR3 has a length of 15 residues. Only the CDR3 region is kept as DNA, spanning 45 bases read in frame from base 1. CDR1 and CDR2, per the germline V gene, are MNHEY and SVGAGI. One collaborating source in Seattle enrolled patients during active infection and followed them longitudinally through the course of disease. Collaborating institutions collected whole blood in K2EDTA tubes following their own protocols. Collaborator samples were shipped for TCRbeta analysis as frozen whole blood, isolated PBMCs, or DNA extracted from either sample type.

This chain is built from TRBV6-5 and TRBJ2-7; the D gene is perhaps TRBD2, from 5 matching bases. The receptor comes from a woman in her fifties or sixties with COVID-19, enrolled during active disease. Input material: peripheral blood. The DNA reads TGTGCCAGCAGTTACTCCTACCCCGCGGGCTACGAGCAGTACTTC. Its protein reads: CASSYSYPAGYEQYF.